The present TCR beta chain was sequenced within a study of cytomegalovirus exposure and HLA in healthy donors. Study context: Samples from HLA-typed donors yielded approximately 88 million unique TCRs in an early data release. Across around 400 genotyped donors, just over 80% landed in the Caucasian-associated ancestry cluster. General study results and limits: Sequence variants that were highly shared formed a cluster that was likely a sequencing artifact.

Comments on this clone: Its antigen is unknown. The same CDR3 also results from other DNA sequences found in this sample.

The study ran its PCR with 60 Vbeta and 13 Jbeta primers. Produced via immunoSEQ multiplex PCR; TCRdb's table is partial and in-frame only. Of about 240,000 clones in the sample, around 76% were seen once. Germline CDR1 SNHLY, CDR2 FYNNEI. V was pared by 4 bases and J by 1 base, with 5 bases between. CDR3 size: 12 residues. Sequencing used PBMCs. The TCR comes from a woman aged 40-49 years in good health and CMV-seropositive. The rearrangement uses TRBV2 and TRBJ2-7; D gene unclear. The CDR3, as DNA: TGTGCCAGCAGTGGCGGTTCCTACGAGCAGTACTTC. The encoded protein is CASSGGSYEQYF.